These T cell receptor beta chains were read from a single sample in a study of blood T cell repertoires in COVID-19. The data were produced by immunoSEQ multiplex PCR, yet TCRdb's version contains in-frame clones alone and is incomplete. The table lists roughly 50,000 clones, around four fifths of them singletons, with more than 2.5% in the top ten. Sequenced material: peripheral blood. The receptors were gathered from a middle-aged man with acute or convalescent COVID-19. Each CDR3 is given with its conserved first and last residue. Each record gives: clone size, J gene, V gene, D gene, CDR3 protein, CDR3 DNA. The D gene is left open where the match is weak. A clone size is listed for some rows: how often the clone was seen (once, few, many), or a class if it is expanded.

size: -; J: TRBJ1-2; V: TRBV11-2; D: TRBD1; CDR3: CASSFSTGGGYGYTF; DNA: TGTGCCAGCAGCTTCTCGACAGGGGGAGGGTATGGCTACACCTTC
size: -; J: TRBJ2-3; V: TRBV5-1; D: -; CDR3: CASRDRHTDTQYF; DNA: TGCGCCAGCAGGGACAGACACACAGATACGCAGTATTTT
size: -; J: TRBJ1-2; V: TRBV30; D: TRBD1; CDR3: CAWASLQGQLGYTF; DNA: TGTGCCTGGGCCTCCCTACAGGGGCAGTTAGGCTACACCTTC
size: -; J: TRBJ2-2; V: TRBV5-8; D: TRBD1; CDR3: CASSQGQFSGELFF; DNA: TGTGCCAGCAGCCAGGGACAGTTCAGCGGGGAGCTGTTTTTT
size: -; J: TRBJ2-3; V: TRBV3-1/TRBV3-2; D: TRBD2; CDR3: CASSRGTISTDTQYF; DNA: TGTGCCAGCAGCCGAGGGACTATAAGCACAGATACGCAGTATTTT
size: -; J: TRBJ2-7; V: TRBV2; D: -; CDR3: CASGGAGEQYF; DNA: TGTGCCAGTGGAGGGGCGGGAGAGCAGTACTTC
size: -; J: TRBJ2-5; V: TRBV6-5; D: -; CDR3: CASRIGEGTQYF; DNA: TGTGCCAGCAGGATCGGAGAGGGGACCCAGTACTTC
size: -; J: TRBJ2-7; V: TRBV28; D: TRBD1; CDR3: CASSFTGASYEQYF; DNA: TGTGCCAGCAGTTTTACAGGGGCTTCCTACGAGCAGTACTTC
size: -; J: TRBJ2-5; V: TRBV6-5; D: -; CDR3: CASSLQGWETQYF; DNA: TGTGCCAGCAGTTTACAGGGTTGGGAGACCCAGTACTTC
size: -; J: TRBJ2-2; V: TRBV2; D: TRBD1; CDR3: CASSEAPTGDGELFF; DNA: TGTGCCAGCAGTGAAGCTCCTACAGGGGACGGGGAGCTGTTTTTT
size: once; J: TRBJ1-1; V: TRBV9; D: -; CDR3: CASSPTGLTNTEAFF; DNA: TGTGCCAGCAGCCCCACAGGGCTGACGAACACTGAAGCTTTCTTT
size: -; J: TRBJ2-5; V: TRBV12-3/TRBV12-4; D: -; CDR3: CASSGGIQETQYF; DNA: TGTGCCAGCAGCGGAGGGATCCAAGAGACCCAGTACTTC
size: few; J: TRBJ2-7; V: TRBV9; D: TRBD2; CDR3: CASSTRLAGDEQYF; DNA: TGTGCCAGCAGCACCAGACTAGCGGGAGACGAGCAGTACTTC
size: -; J: TRBJ2-5; V: TRBV19; D: -; CDR3: CASSIAETQETQYF; DNA: TGTGCCAGTAGTATAGCTGAGACTCAAGAGACCCAGTACTTC
size: -; J: TRBJ1-5; V: TRBV2; D: -; CDR3: CASSEAPFQPQHF; DNA: TGTGCCAGCAGTGAAGCCCCCTTTCAGCCCCAGCATTTT
size: -; J: TRBJ2-2; V: TRBV14; D: TRBD1; CDR3: CASKGTGNTGELFF; DNA: TGTGCCAGCAAGGGGACAGGGAACACCGGGGAGCTGTTTTTT
size: -; J: TRBJ2-5; V: TRBV5-1; D: TRBD1; CDR3: CASSLEGQGVETQYF; DNA: TGCGCCAGCAGCTTGGAGGGACAGGGGGTGGAGACCCAGTACTTC
size: -; J: TRBJ1-4; V: TRBV5-1; D: -; CDR3: CASSLGNRENEKLFF; DNA: TGCGCCAGCAGCTTGGGAAACAGGGAAAATGAAAAACTGTTTTTT
size: -; J: TRBJ2-5; V: TRBV6-2/TRBV6-3; D: TRBD2; CDR3: CASSLGTSGSLWETQYF; DNA: TGTGCCAGCAGTCTAGGGACTAGCGGGAGCCTTTGGGAGACCCAGTACTTC
size: -; J: TRBJ1-3; V: TRBV10-3; D: -; CDR3: CAISNSSGNTIYF; DNA: TGTGCCATCAGTAATAGCTCTGGAAACACCATATATTTT
size: -; J: TRBJ2-7; V: TRBV9; D: -; CDR3: CASSVAPVTYEQYF; DNA: TGTGCCAGCAGCGTAGCGCCAGTTACCTACGAGCAGTACTTC
size: -; J: TRBJ2-6; V: TRBV24-1; D: -; CDR3: CATSDLIQGGANVLTF; DNA: TGTGCCACCAGTGATTTGATTCAGGGAGGGGCCAACGTCCTGACTTTC
size: few; J: TRBJ1-4; V: TRBV6-1; D: -; CDR3: CASSEARQVREKLFF; DNA: TGTGCCAGCAGTGAAGCTCGGCAGGTCCGTGAAAAACTGTTTTTT
size: -; J: TRBJ1-3; V: TRBV3-1/TRBV3-2; D: -; CDR3: CASSQRGSEGNTIYF; DNA: TGTGCCAGCAGCCAACGCGGCAGCGAGGGAAACACCATATATTTT
size: -; J: TRBJ1-2; V: TRBV2; D: TRBD1; CDR3: CASSEARDSPVGYTF; DNA: TGTGCCAGCAGTGAAGCGCGGGACAGTCCAGTTGGCTACACCTTC
size: once; J: TRBJ2-3; V: TRBV6-5; D: TRBD1; CDR3: CASGQGEDTQYF; DNA: TGTGCCAGCGGACAGGGGGAAGATACGCAGTATTTT
size: -; J: TRBJ1-1; V: TRBV28; D: TRBD1; CDR3: CASSLSGGAYTEAFF; DNA: TGTGCCAGCAGTTTATCAGGGGGCGCGTACACTGAAGCTTTCTTT
size: -; J: TRBJ2-2; V: TRBV7-2; D: TRBD2; CDR3: CASRPLTSGRVWTGELFF; DNA: TGTGCCAGCAGACCTCTGACTAGCGGGAGGGTGTGGACCGGGGAGCTGTTTTTT
size: -; J: TRBJ1-1; V: TRBV3-1/TRBV3-2; D: -; CDR3: CASSQVGVEAFF; DNA: TGTGCCAGCAGCCAAGTCGGTGTGGAAGCTTTCTTT
size: -; J: TRBJ2-3; V: TRBV3-1/TRBV3-2; D: TRBD2; CDR3: CASSQGTSGGAVDTQYF; DNA: TGTGCCAGCAGCCAAGGTACGAGCGGGGGGGCCGTAGATACGCAGTATTTT
size: -; J: TRBJ2-3; V: TRBV2; D: TRBD1; CDR3: CASSEGQGETDTQYF; DNA: TGTGCCAGCAGTGAGGGACAGGGGGAAACAGATACGCAGTATTTT